This T cell receptor (beta chain) appears in the sequencing data of a study of blood T cell repertoires in COVID-19. Data came from immunoSEQ multiplex PCR; TCRdb stores just in-frame clones and leaves some out. Of about 250,000 clones listed, 86% are singletons. Trimming took 4 bases from V and 0 from J; bases not matched to a gene: 8. The CDR3 has 16 amino acids. From germline, CDR1 is SGHRS and CDR2 YFSETQ. The sample was peripheral blood. The chain recombines TRBV5-1 with TRBJ2-5, with TRBD2 matching over 8 bases. This clonotype was obtained from a woman aged 60-70 years who had recovered from COVID-19. CDR3 in DNA: TGCGCCAGCAGCCCGGGGACTAGTCCCTACCAAGAGACCCAGTACTTC. It translates to CASSPGTSPYQETQYF.